The present T cell receptor beta chain was sequenced within a study of blood T cell repertoires in COVID-19. Study overall: Material from acute and convalescent COVID-19 was sourced from the United States, Italy and Spain. In each case, the material was cDNA or gDNA derived from T cells, B-cell-depleted T cells, or PBMCs.

Germline CDR1 KGHSH, CDR2 LQKENI. This CDR3 has 18 residues. Deletions cut 3 bases from V and 4 bases from J, with 22 bases between. Study processing details: By means of reference gene primer amplification, nucleated cell counts were estimated. TCRdb keeps only in-frame clones here, not all; method: immunoSEQ multiplex PCR. V, J and clone size are those of that table, while D and trimming were read from the DNA. The data show about 140,000 clones, with 75% to 90% seen just once and about 4.2% held by the top ten. This clonotype was obtained from a woman over 75 with acute or convalescent COVID-19. The chain recombines TRBV18 with TRBJ2-1; D is uncertain. The specimen was peripheral blood. This chain's CDR3 is CASSPLVYYESPYNEQFF. CDR3 DNA: TGTGCCAGCTCACCTCTTGTTTATTACGAGTCCCCATACAATGAGCAGTTCTTC.